What follows are 29 T cell receptor beta chains derived from one specimen sequenced in a study of post-analysis software for immune sequencing data. General study points: A handful of TRBV segments were significantly more frequent in patients than in controls. TRBV5-6, TRBV5-1 and TRBV20-1 were among these segments.

What these receptors recognize is not known. cDNA libraries of TCR beta carried unique molecular identifiers. TCRdb fed the PCR reads into MiXCR, producing one record per CDR3 protein. The sample yields 430,000 or so distinct CDR3 sequences, roughly 38% seen once. The sample comprised blood. These receptors were obtained from a girl aged 2-10 years with multiple sclerosis.

The chain couples TRBV18 to TRBJ2-7, with 9 positions matching TRBD1. Per germline, CDR1 KGHSH and CDR2 LQKENI. The CDR3 is made up of 15 amino acids. After removal of 4 bases from V and 1 base from J, the junction contained 5 bases not matched to a gene. The chain's CDR3 is CASSRDRAGSYEQYF. The CDR3 DNA is TGTGCCAGCTCACGGGACAGGGCGGGATCCTACGAGCAGTACTTC.

This clonotype has more than one count but fewer than ten. The rearrangement links TRBV4-1 to TRBJ1-5; D might be TRBD1 (6 bases). Germline-derived CDR1 and CDR2 are MGHRA and YSYEKL. CDR3 length equals 20 residues. Trimming pared 1 base from V and 0 bases from J, leaving 22 bases between. CDR3 sequence reads: CASSQGARGLRGNSNQPQHF. In nucleotides, the CDR3 is TGCGCCAGCAGCCAAGGGGCGCGGGGTCTAAGGGGGAATAGCAATCAGCCCCAGCATTTT.

The rearrangement joins TRBV6-1 to TRBJ1-2, with D maybe TRBD1 (6 bases). Germline V CDR1 and CDR2: MNHNS, SASEGT. V was pared by 7 bases and J by 0 bases, with 15 bases between. The CDR3 runs 15 residues. CDR3 region: CASTGQPLANYGYTF. The CDR3 coding sequence is TGTGCCAGCACCGGACAGCCCCTAGCTAACTATGGCTACACCTTC.

The rearrangement links TRBV5-1 to TRBJ2-3, with D perhaps matching TRBD1 or TRBD2 (6 bases each). Trimming removed 2 bases from V and 9 bases from J, with 16 bases in between. This CDR3 has 14 amino acids. Germline-derived CDR1 and CDR2 are SGHRS and YFSETQ. CDR3: CASSFEGGSATQYF. As DNA, the CDR3 is TGCGCCAGCAGCTTTGAGGGGGGCTCCGCCACGCAGTATTTT. Full variable domain (missing parts from reference TRBV5-1 and TRBJ2-3): KAGVTQTPRYLIKTRGQQVTLSCSPISGHRSVSWYQQTPGQGLQFLFEYFSETQRNKGNFPGRFSGRQFSNSRSEMNVSTLELGDSALYLCASSFEGGSATQYFGPGTRLTVL.

The genes are TRBV11-2 and TRBJ2-7, with D possibly being TRBD2 (5 bases). Trimming left V 2 bases short and J 2 bases short, with 10 bases between. The CDR3 contains 14 residues. CDR1 SGHAT and CDR2 FQNNGV come from the germline V gene. The CDR3 region is CASSLSGNPYEQYF. For the CDR3, the DNA is TGTGCCAGCAGCTTATCGGGGAATCCCTACGAGCAGTACTTC.

J is TRBJ1-2 and V is TRBV5-1, with 8 bases lining up with TRBD1. This CDR3 is built from 12 residues. The J segment lost 8 bases and the V segment lost 5 bases, leaving 5 bases of the junction unmatched. Germline V gene data show CDR1 as SGHRS and CDR2 as YFSETQ. DNA for the CDR3: TGCGCCAGCAGTGCAGGGGGCGACGGCTACACCTTC. Its protein product is CASSAGGDGYTF.

This clonotype showed up just a few times. The gene calls are TRBV28 and TRBJ2-3, with TRBD2 matching over 8 bases. Unmatched junction bases numbered 8, after V lost 7 bases and J lost 2 bases. The germline V gene encodes CDR1 MDHEN and CDR2 SYDVKM. There are 15 residues in the CDR3. CDR3 nucleotides: TGTGCCAGCACCCTGCGGGGGGTCTTCACAGATACGCAGTATTTT. Residues: CASTLRGVFTDTQYF.

J is TRBJ2-7 and V is TRBV20-1; D ambiguous. Germline V lookup: CDR1 DFQATT, CDR2 SNEGSKA (reference sequence). CDR3 size: 14 residues. Trimming shortened V by 0 bases and J by 3 bases, and 12 bases separated the two germline ends. The DNA of the CDR3 is TGCAGTGCTAGAGAAACTGGCAGACACTACGAGCAGTACTTC. Translating it yields CSARETGRHYEQYF.

The rearrangement joins TRBV12-3 or TRBV12-4 to TRBJ1-5; D call uncertain. The CDR3 sequence is 13 residues long. The germline V and J ends were trimmed by 5 bases and 7 bases, with 12 bases remaining between them. The CDR3 region has the DNA TGTGCCAGCAGTCCCCGAATTCACCAGCCCCAGCATTTT. The encoded protein is CASSPRIHQPQHF.

This clonotype was detected only a few times. The rearrangement links TRBV12-3 or TRBV12-4 to TRBJ1-6; D not resolved. This CDR3 has 16 residues. V was pared by 6 bases and J by 9 bases, with 21 bases between. The CDR3 region has the DNA TGTGCCAGCAGCCCCCGGGCCCCTCAATTGGGTTCACCCCTCCACTTT. Its protein product is CASSPRAPQLGSPLHF.

The chain combines TRBV11-1 with TRBJ2-7; D is uncertain. Germline lookup yields CDR1 SGHAT and CDR2 FQDESV (reference sequence). Trimming took off 4 bases at V and 2 bases at J, with 21 bases between the two ends. CDR3 length: 17 amino acids. The CDR3: CASSSKRTALRTYEQYF. The CDR3 DNA sequence: TGTGCCAGCAGCTCTAAACGGACGGCCTTGAGGACCTACGAGCAGTACTTC.

This clonotype was observed a few times. V and J are TRBV7-6 and TRBJ2-1; 8 nucleotides match TRBD2. CDR1 and CDR2 (germline): SGHVS, FNYEAQ. The CDR3 sequence is 13 residues long. V trimming: 1 base; J trimming: 15 bases; junction bases outside the gene matches: 8. Written as DNA, the CDR3 is TGTGCCAGCAGCTTAGACCGGGGGGGCTCTGCGTTCTTC. Residues: CASSLDRGGSAFF.

This chain connects TRBV27 to TRBJ2-7, with D hard to call. The V and J ends lost 5 bases and 3 bases respectively, with 14 bases between them. The CDR3 loop spans 14 amino acids. Germline lookup yields CDR1 MNHEY and CDR2 SMNVEV (reference sequence). The CDR3 bases are TGTGCCAGCAGTCCTGATCTGGACGGCTACGAGCAGTACTTC. Amino acids: CASSPDLDGYEQYF.

V is TRBV11-2 and J is TRBJ2-7; D not certain. The V and J ends lost 1 base and 3 bases respectively, with 16 bases between them. The germline V gene encodes CDR1 SGHAT and CDR2 FQNNGV. The CDR3 runs 16 residues. The CDR3 coding sequence is TGTGCCAGCAGCTTAGCGCGGACCCCCGTTGGCTACGAGCAGTACTTC. The encoded protein is CASSLARTPVGYEQYF.

This sequence joins TRBV6-1 and TRBJ1-6; D is uncertain. V lost 1 base and J lost 5, with 9 bases in between. Germline V gives CDR1 MNHNS, CDR2 SASEGT. This CDR3 is 15 amino acids long. This CDR3 reads CASSEVGQNNSPLHF. As DNA, the CDR3 is TGTGCCAGCAGTGAAGTAGGGCAGAATAATTCACCCCTCCACTTT.

This clonotype was detected only once. The chain joins TRBV7-2 to TRBJ2-5, with a weak D call TRBD1 (5 bases). Germline V gene data show CDR1 as SGHTA and CDR2 as FQGNSA. The CDR3 runs to 13 residues. Trimming cost V 3 bases and J 5 bases, with 10 bases left between them. Here the CDR3 DNA reads TGTGCCAGCAGCTTTGGGGCGGCCGAGACCCAGTACTTC. Translation: CASSFGAAETQYF.

This clonotype came up many times. This chain connects TRBV12-3 or TRBV12-4 to TRBJ1-5; D is undetermined. V shed 3 bases and J shed 3 bases, with 6 bases lying between them. This CDR3 region has 13 residues. CDR3 DNA sequence: TGTGCCAGCAGTTTTGGGGTCAATCAGCCCCAGCATTTT. This codes for CASSFGVNQPQHF.

This clonotype has ten or more counts. The rearrangement uses TRBV20-1 and TRBJ2-7; 10 bases align to TRBD2. The trim removed 1 base at V and 3 bases at J, leaving 3 bases unmatched. The CDR3 has 14 amino acids. Germline assignment: CDR1 DFQATT and CDR2 SNEGSKA (reference sequence). The CDR3 bases are TGCAGTGCTAGAGTAGCGGGGGGAAGCTACGAGCAGTACTTC. The encoded protein is CSARVAGGSYEQYF.

The chain joins TRBV6-5 to TRBJ2-5; 8 bases match TRBD2. The ends lost 2 bases at V and 4 bases at J; junction bases unmatched: 6. This CDR3 is 15 amino acids long. Germline V lookup: CDR1 MNHEY, CDR2 SVGAGI. Here the CDR3 DNA reads TGTGCCAGCAGTTACGACGGGAGGGCCCCAGAGACCCAGTACTTC. Amino acid sequence: CASSYDGRAPETQYF.

This clonotype showed up just a few times. The chain carries TRBV7-6 and TRBJ2-4; D not resolved. The V end lost 3 bases, the J end lost 6 bases, and 15 bases lay between the germline ends. Germline assignment: CDR1 SGHVS and CDR2 FNYEAQ. CDR3 length equals 15 residues. CDR3 region: CASSFYGVLRNIQYF. For the CDR3, the DNA is TGTGCCAGCAGCTTTTATGGAGTGCTGAGAAACATTCAGTACTTC.

The gene calls are TRBV10-3 and TRBJ1-1, with 8 bases lining up with TRBD1. The V gene end was trimmed by 4 bases and the J gene end by 3 bases; junction bases not matched to a gene: 7. The CDR3 extends over 15 amino acids. Germline CDR1 ENHRY, CDR2 SYGVKD. CDR3 amino acids: CAISAGQGGDTEAFF. As DNA, the CDR3 is TGTGCCATCAGTGCTGGACAGGGCGGAGACACTGAAGCTTTCTTT.

The V call is TRBV5-6, the J call TRBJ2-3, with unresolved D. This CDR3 contains 14 residues. Germline values: CDR1 SGHDT, CDR2 YYEEEE. V lost 0 bases, J lost 4 bases, and 9 bases lay in between. CDR3 loop: CASSLAARADTQYF. The CDR3 DNA reads TGTGCCAGCAGCTTGGCTGCTAGGGCAGATACGCAGTATTTT.

On this clonotype itself: An end of the junction does not agree with germline; a read error may underlie this. V usage is TRBV25-1 and J usage is TRBJ2-5; TRBD2 matches 13 bases. CDR3 length equals 18 residues. From germline, CDR1 is MGHDK and CDR2 SYGVNS. CDR3 residues: CASSDRTSGGPSQETRYF. In nucleotides, the CDR3 is TGTGCCAGCAGTGACAGGACTAGCGGGGGCCCCTCCCAAGAGACCCGGTACTTC.

In this sample, this clonotype turned up a few times. The rearrangement joins TRBV5-4 to TRBJ2-5; tentatively, D is TRBD1 (6 bases). The CDR3 runs to 13 residues. Per the germline V gene, CDR1 is SGHNT and CDR2 is YYREEE (reference sequence). Trimming left V 3 bases short and J 2 bases short, with 8 bases between. The CDR3 spells CASSSDRQETQYF. The CDR3 bases are TGTGCCAGCAGCTCGGACAGACAAGAGACCCAGTACTTC. Using reference TRBV5-4 and TRBJ2-5 for the parts outside the CDR3, the full variable domain is ETGVTQSPTHLIKTRGQQVTLRCSSQSGHNTVSWYQQALGQGPQFIFQYYREEENGRGNFPPRFSGLQFPNYSSELNVNALELDDSALYLCASSSDRQETQYFGPGTRLLVL.

The chain is built from TRBV3-1 and TRBJ2-5, with D hard to call. CDR3 length: 14 amino acids. V gave up 2 bases and J gave up 3 bases, with 10 bases separating them. Per germline, CDR1 LGHDT and CDR2 YNNKEL (reference sequence). CDR3 nucleotide sequence: TGTGCCAGCAGCCAAAACCTAGGCGAAGAGACCCAGTACTTC. Protein sequence: CASSQNLGEETQYF.

A few counts support this clonotype. The rearrangement joins TRBV15 to TRBJ2-1; tentatively, D is TRBD2 (5 bases). Looked up from germline, CDR1 is LNHNV and CDR2 is YYDKDF (reference sequence). V was pared by 0 bases and J by 7 bases, with 13 bases between. The CDR3 contains 15 residues. The CDR3 DNA reads as TGTGCCACCAGCAGAGATCTCGGGAATAGAAATGAGCAGTTCTTC. Residues: CATSRDLGNRNEQFF.

This clonotype was seen just once. At one of its ends the junction is not consistent with the germline gene, which may arise from a read error. The CDR3 reads CSGEFGQGYGYTF. In nucleotides, the CDR3 is TGCAGCGGTGAATTCGGACAGGGCTATGGCTACACCTTC. The chain joins TRBV29-1 to TRBJ1-2; 8 bases fit TRBD1. The CDR3 sequence is 13 residues long. CDR1 is SQVTM and CDR2 is ANQGSEA in the germline V gene.

In this sample, this clonotype turned up a few times. This chain uses TRBV6-6 with TRBJ1-2; 10 bases agree with TRBD1. Germline values: CDR1 MNHNY, CDR2 SVGAGI (reference sequence). CDR3 size: 15 residues. Trimming at V came to 6 bases and at J to 5 bases, leaving 9 bases not matched to a gene. The CDR3 bases are TGTGCCAGCAGACCGGGACAGGGGTTTAGTTATGGCTACACCTTC. This encodes CASRPGQGFSYGYTF.

The rearrangement joins TRBV6-5 to TRBJ2-7; the match to TRBD1 covers 10 bases. The trim removed 4 bases at V and 2 bases at J, leaving 5 bases unmatched. Germline-derived CDR1 and CDR2 are MNHEY and SVGAGI. This CDR3 has 15 amino acids. This CDR3 is CASSSLGTGAYEQYF. The CDR3 nucleotides read TGTGCCAGCAGTTCCCTCGGGACAGGGGCCTACGAGCAGTACTTC.